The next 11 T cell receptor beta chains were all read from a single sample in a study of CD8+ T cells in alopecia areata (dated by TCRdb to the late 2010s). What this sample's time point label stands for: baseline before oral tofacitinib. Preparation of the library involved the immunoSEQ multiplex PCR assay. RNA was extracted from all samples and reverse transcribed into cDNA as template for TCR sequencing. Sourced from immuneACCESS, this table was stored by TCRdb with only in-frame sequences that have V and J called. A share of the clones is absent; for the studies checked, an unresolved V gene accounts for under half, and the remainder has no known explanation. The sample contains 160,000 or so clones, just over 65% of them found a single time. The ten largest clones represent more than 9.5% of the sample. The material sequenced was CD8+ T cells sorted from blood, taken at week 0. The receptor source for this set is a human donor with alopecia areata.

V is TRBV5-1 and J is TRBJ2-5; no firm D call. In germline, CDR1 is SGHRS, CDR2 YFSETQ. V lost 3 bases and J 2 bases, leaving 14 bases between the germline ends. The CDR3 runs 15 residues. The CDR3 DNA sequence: TGCGCCAGCAGCTGGCGAGGACGTCAACAAGAGACCCAGTACTTC. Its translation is CASSWRGRQQETQYF.

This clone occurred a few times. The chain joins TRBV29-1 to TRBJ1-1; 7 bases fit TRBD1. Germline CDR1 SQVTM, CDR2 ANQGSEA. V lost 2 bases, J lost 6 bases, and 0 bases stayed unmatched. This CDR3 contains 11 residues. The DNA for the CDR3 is TGCAGCGTTGAACAGGGGGCTGAAGCTTTCTTT. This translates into CSVEQGAEAFF. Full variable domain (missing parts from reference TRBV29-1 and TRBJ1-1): SAVISQKPSRDICQRGTSLTIQCQVDSQVTMMFWYRQQPGQSLTLIATANQGSEATYESGFVIDKFPISRPNLTFSTLTVSNMSPEDSSIYLCSVEQGAEAFFGQGTRLTVV.

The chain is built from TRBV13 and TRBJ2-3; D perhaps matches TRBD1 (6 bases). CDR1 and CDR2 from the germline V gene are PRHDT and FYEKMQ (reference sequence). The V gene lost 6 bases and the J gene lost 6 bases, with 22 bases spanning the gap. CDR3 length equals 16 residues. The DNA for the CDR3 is TGTGCCAGCAGTCCTCCGACAGGTCCACTATCGGATACGCAGTATTTT. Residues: CASSPPTGPLSDTQYF.

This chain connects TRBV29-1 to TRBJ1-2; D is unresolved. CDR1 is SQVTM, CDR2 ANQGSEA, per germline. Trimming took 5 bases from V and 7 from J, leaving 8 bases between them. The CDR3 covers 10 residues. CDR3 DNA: TGCAGCGTTCGGGGTTCTGGCTACACCTTC. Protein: CSVRGSGYTF.

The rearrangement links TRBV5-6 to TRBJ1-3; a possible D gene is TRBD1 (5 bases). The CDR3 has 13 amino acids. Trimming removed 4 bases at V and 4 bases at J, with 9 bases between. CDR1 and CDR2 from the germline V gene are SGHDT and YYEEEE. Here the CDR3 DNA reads TGTGCCAGCAGCCTGGGGGGAGGAAACACCATATATTTT. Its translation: CASSLGGGNTIYF.

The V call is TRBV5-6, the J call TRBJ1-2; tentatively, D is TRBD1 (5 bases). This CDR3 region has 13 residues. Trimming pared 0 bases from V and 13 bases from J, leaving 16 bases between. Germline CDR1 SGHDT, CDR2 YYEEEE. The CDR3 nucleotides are TGTGCCAGCAGCTTGGGGGACCGACAGCCCACCACCTTC. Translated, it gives CASSLGDRQPTTF. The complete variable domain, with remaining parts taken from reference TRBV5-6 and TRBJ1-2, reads DAGVTQSPTHLIKTRGQQVTLRCSPKSGHDTVSWYQQALGQGPQFIFQYYEEEERQRGNFPDRFSGHQFPNYSSELNVNALLLGDSALYLCASSLGDRQPTTFGSGTRLTVV.

The CDR3 is CASRRFGKTGELFF. CDR3 coding DNA: TGTGCCAGTCGAAGGTTCGGGAAGACCGGGGAGCTGTTTTTT. The rearrangement links TRBV19 to TRBJ2-2, with TRBD2 as a possible D gene (5 bases). The CDR3 totals 14 residues. V was shortened by 8 bases and J by 5 bases, with 15 bases between the two germline ends. Germline V gene sequence: CDR1 LNHDA, CDR2 SQIVND (reference sequence).

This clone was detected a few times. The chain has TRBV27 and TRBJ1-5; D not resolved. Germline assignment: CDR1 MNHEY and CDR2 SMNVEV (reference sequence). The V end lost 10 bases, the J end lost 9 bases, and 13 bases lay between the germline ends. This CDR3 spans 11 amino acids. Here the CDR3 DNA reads TGTGCCACCGACGCCTCGCGGCCCCAGCATTTT. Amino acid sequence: CATDASRPQHF.

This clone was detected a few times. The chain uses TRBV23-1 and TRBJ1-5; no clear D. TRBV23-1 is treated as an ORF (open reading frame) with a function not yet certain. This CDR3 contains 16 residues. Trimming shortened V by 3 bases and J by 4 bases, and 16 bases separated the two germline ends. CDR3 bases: TGCGCCAGCAGTCACCCCGGACGGTTTTGGAATCAGCCCCAGCATTTT. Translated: CASSHPGRFWNQPQHF.

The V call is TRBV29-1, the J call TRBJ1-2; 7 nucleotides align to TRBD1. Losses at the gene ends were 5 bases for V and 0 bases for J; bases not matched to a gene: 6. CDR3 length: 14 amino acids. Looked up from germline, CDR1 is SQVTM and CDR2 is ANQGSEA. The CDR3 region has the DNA TGCAGCGTTTGGGACAGTGCAGCTAACTATGGCTACACCTTC. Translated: CSVWDSAANYGYTF.

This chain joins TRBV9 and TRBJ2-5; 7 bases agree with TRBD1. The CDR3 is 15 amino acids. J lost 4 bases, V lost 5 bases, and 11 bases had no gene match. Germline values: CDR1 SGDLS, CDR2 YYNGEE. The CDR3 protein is CASRSGQVNSETQYF. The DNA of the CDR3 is TGTGCCAGCAGATCCGGACAGGTGAATTCAGAGACCCAGTACTTC.